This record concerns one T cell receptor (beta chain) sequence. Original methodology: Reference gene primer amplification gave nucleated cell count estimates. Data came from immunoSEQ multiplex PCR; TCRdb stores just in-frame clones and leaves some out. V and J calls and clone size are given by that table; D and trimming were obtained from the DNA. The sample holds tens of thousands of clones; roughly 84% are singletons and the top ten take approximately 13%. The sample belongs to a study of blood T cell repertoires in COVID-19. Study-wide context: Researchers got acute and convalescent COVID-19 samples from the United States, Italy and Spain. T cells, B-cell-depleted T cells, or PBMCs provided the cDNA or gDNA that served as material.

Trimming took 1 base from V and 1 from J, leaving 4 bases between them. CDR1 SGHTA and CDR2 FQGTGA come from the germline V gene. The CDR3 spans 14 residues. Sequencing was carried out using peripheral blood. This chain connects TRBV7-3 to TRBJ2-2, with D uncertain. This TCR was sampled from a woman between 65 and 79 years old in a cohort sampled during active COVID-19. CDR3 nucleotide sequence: TGTGCCAGCAGCTTAAACGGGAACACCGGGGAGCTGTTTTTT. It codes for CASSLNGNTGELFF.